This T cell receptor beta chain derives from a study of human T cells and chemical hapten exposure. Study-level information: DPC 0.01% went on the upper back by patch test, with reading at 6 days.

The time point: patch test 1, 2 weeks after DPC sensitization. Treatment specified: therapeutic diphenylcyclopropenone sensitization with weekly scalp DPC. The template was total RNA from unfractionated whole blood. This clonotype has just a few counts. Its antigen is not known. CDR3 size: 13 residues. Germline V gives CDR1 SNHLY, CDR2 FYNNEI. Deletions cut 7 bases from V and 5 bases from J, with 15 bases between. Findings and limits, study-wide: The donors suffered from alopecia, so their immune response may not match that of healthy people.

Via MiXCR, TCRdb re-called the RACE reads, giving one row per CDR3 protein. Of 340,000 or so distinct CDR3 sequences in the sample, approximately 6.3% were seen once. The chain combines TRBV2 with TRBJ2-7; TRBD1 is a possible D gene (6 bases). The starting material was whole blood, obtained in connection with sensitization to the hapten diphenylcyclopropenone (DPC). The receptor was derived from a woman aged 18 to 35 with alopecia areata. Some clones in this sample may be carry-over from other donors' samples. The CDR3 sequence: CASIGTNYHEQYF. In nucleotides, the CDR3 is TGTGCCAGCATCGGGACAAATTACCACGAGCAGTACTTC.